This entry features one TCR beta chain sequence. The antigen remains undetermined. The data derive from a study of regulatory T cells in long-lasting Graves disease. The wider study: Prior antithyroid drug treatment in newly diagnosed Graves' patients lasted under 3 months. Whole-study results and caveats: A limited number of samples was an acknowledged limitation. Persistent disease was associated with favored TRBV28 usage and with favored use of TRBJ1-2 and TRBJ2-5.

The CDR3 length is 13 residues. Per germline, CDR1 ENHRY and CDR2 SYGVKD. Trimming removed 5 bases from V and 6 bases from J, with 14 bases in between. Time point denoted: newly diagnosed GD, antithyroid drugs for less than 3 months. Isolated PBMC RNA provided the starting material for the TCR library. CDR3-region Arm-PCR and iRepertoire HTBI primers produced the TCR beta libraries. TCRdb re-derived calls from the multiplex PCR reads in MiXCR, one entry per CDR3 protein. This sample has about 330,000 distinct CDR3 sequences, with about 17% found just once. This sample also belongs to another study, concerning T cells in Graves' hyperthyroidism and ophthalmopathy.

Sequences were derived from peripheral blood mononuclear cells (PBMCs), sampled at new diagnosis, from a patient treated with antithyroid drugs. The J gene is TRBJ2-7, the V gene TRBV10-3; TRBD2 is a possible D gene (5 bases). The clonotype comes from a woman under 30 with Graves disease. CDR3 nucleotide sequence: TGTGCCATCAGTCCCGGGGAGTTGGGCGAGCAGTACTTC. Its translation is CAISPGELGEQYF.